This T cell receptor beta chain was identified during a study of blood T cell repertoires in COVID-19. Background on the study: Nucleic acid was either cDNA or gDNA, and it came from T cells, B-cell-depleted T cells, or PBMCs.

TCRdb's table, derived via immunoSEQ multiplex PCR, lists solely in-frame clones and lacks some. The sample contains 200,000 to 300,000 clones, 80% to 90% of which appear only once. This CDR3 has 14 residues. The V gene's germline CDR1 is SGHRS and CDR2 YFSETQ. V gave up 2 bases and J gave up 6 bases; unmatched junction bases: 7. The J gene is TRBJ2-7, the V gene TRBV5-1; 8 nucleotides line up with TRBD1. The sample comprised peripheral blood. The receptor comes from a man aged 35-49 years who had recovered from COVID-19. CDR3 nucleotides: TGCGCCAGCAGCTTAGGGACAGGCTCGGCCGAGCAGTACTTC. Protein: CASSLGTGSAEQYF.